Only a few counts were recorded for the clone carrying this TCR beta chain. Other DNA sequences from this sample encode an identical CDR3 as well. This entry is derived from a study of shared clonotypes between healthy human individuals. Trimming removed 3 bases from V and 4 bases from J, with 12 bases in between. This CDR3 comprises 15 residues. CDR1 and CDR2 from the germline V gene are KGHSH and LQKENI. Assay used: immunoSEQ multiplex PCR; TCRdb lists only in-frame clones, some missing. This repertoire shows roughly 1,500,000 clones, 95% to 99% found once; its top ten account for around 0.47%. This receptor was identified in a man aged 25 to 40 in good health. The genes are TRBV18 and TRBJ2-2; D may be TRBD2 (6 bases). The sequenced material came from naive CD4+ T cells sorted from blood. This sample's subset: CD45RA+ positively selected. In nucleotides, the CDR3 is TGTGCCAGCTCACCTTTAGCGGAGGGCACCGGGGAGCTGTTTTTT. This translates into CASSPLAEGTGELFF.